The rows below give T cell receptor beta chains drawn from one sample of a study of shared clonotypes between healthy human individuals. The assay was immunoSEQ multiplex PCR, and TCRdb's table has in-frame clones only and misses some. The table has hundreds of thousands of clones, around 77% seen once. The sequenced sample was PBMCs. Source of these receptors: a woman between 35 and 50 years old in good health. Some clones in this sample may be carry-over from other donors' samples. Each CDR3 is given with its conserved first and last residue. The D gene is left open where the match is weak. Rows may omit the clone size; those that give it use once, few, many or a size class.

j_call	d_call	v_call	clone_size	cdr3_aa	cdr3_nt
TRBJ2-1	TRBD1	TRBV5-4	many	CASSFNQGAMVDEQFF	TGTGCCAGCAGCTTTAATCAGGGGGCAATGGTGGATGAGCAGTTCTTC
TRBJ1-1	NA	TRBV7-9	few	CASKRDRSEPEAFF	TGTGCCAGCAAAAGAGACAGGTCCGAACCTGAAGCTTTCTTT
TRBJ1-1	NA	TRBV19	NA	CASSFSGSEAFF	TGTGCCAGTAGTTTTTCAGGCTCTGAAGCTTTCTTT
TRBJ1-3	NA	TRBV5-4	NA	CASSLRAGASGNTIYF	TGTGCCAGCAGCTTGAGGGCAGGGGCCTCTGGAAACACCATATATTTT
TRBJ2-1	TRBD1	TRBV19	NA	CASSRDRESYNERFF	TGTGCCAGCTCCCGGGACAGGGAGTCCTACAATGAGCGGTTCTTC
TRBJ2-6	NA	TRBV10-3	NA	CAISESTRSGANVLTF	TGTGCCATCAGTGAGTCCACACGTTCTGGGGCCAACGTCCTGACTTTC
TRBJ2-1	NA	TRBV5-1	NA	CASSLTYSSYNEQFF	TGCGCCAGCAGTCTGACCTACAGCTCCTACAATGAGCAGTTCTTC
TRBJ2-1	NA	TRBV7-9	few	CASSLMRRSNEQFF	TGTGCCAGCAGCTTGATGAGACGAAGCAATGAGCAGTTCTTC
TRBJ2-7	TRBD2	TRBV7-2	NA	CASSITSGGYEQYF	TGTGCCAGCAGCATCACTAGCGGAGGCTACGAGCAGTACTTC
TRBJ2-2	TRBD2	TRBV4-3	few	CASSQAGGNTGELFF	TGCGCCAGCAGCCAAGCGGGAGGGAACACCGGGGAGCTGTTTTTT
TRBJ2-5	TRBD1	TRBV10-1	NA	CASRDKTGQETQYF	TGCGCCAGCAGGGATAAGACAGGGCAAGAGACCCAGTACTTC
TRBJ1-2	NA	TRBV19	few	CASGDLGFRGGDGYTF	TGTGCCAGTGGAGACCTGGGGTTCAGGGGAGGAGATGGCTACACCTTC
TRBJ1-2	NA	TRBV7-8	NA	CASSLNPDINYGYTF	TGTGCCAGCAGCCTTAACCCGGATATTAACTATGGCTACACCTTC
TRBJ2-2	TRBD2	TRBV28	NA	CASSLTSGSFGELFF	TGTGCCAGCAGTTTGACTAGCGGGAGTTTCGGGGAGCTGTTTTTT
TRBJ2-1	TRBD1	TRBV6-5	NA	CASSYSTSQGAEFF	TGTGCCAGCAGTTACTCGACTAGTCAGGGGGCGGAGTTCTTC
TRBJ2-7	TRBD2	TRBV6-5	NA	CASSRGLAGAYEQYF	TGTGCCAGCAGTAGGGGACTAGCGGGGGCCTACGAGCAGTACTTC
TRBJ1-2	TRBD1	TRBV6-5	NA	CASSYTTQGAGGYTF	TGTGCCAGCAGTTACACCACACAGGGGGCGGGTGGCTACACCTTC
TRBJ2-1	TRBD2	TRBV7-9	NA	CASSLGLAVGEQFF	TGTGCCAGCAGCTTAGGACTAGCTGTAGGGGAGCAGTTCTTC
TRBJ2-5	NA	TRBV7-9	NA	CASSSIPGGQETQYF	TGTGCCAGCAGCTCGATCCCGGGCGGACAAGAGACCCAGTACTTC
TRBJ2-7	NA	TRBV6-5	many	CASSYGGAGEQYF	TGTGCCAGCAGTTACGGGGGGGCGGGAGAGCAGTACTTC
TRBJ2-5	NA	TRBV7-2	NA	CASSSARLEETQYF	TGTGCCAGCAGCTCCGCCCGACTAGAAGAGACCCAGTACTTC
TRBJ1-5	NA	TRBV29-1	NA	CSVETGSNQPQHF	TGCAGCGTGGAAACAGGTAGCAATCAGCCCCAGCATTTT
TRBJ2-1	TRBD2	TRBV15	NA	CATSGVTSGSNEQFF	TGTGCCACCAGCGGGGTGACTAGCGGGAGTAATGAGCAGTTCTTC
TRBJ2-7	NA	TRBV6-1	NA	CASSDRVTGSYEQYF	TGTGCCAGCAGTGACAGGGTGACGGGCTCCTACGAGCAGTACTTC
TRBJ2-4	NA	TRBV7-2	NA	CASSSTRVAKNIQYF	TGTGCCAGCAGCTCCACCAGGGTAGCCAAAAACATTCAGTACTTC
TRBJ2-3	NA	TRBV9	NA	CASSGSPTDTQYF	TGTGCCAGCAGCGGGTCCCCCACAGATACGCAGTATTTT
TRBJ1-2	NA	TRBV9	NA	CASSPPGTPSGYGYTF	TGTGCCAGCAGCCCCCCAGGGACACCCTCGGGCTATGGCTACACCTTC
TRBJ1-4	NA	TRBV2	NA	CASSQGTREEKLFF	TGTGCCAGCAGTCAGGGTACCAGGGAGGAAAAACTGTTTTTT
TRBJ2-7	TRBD1	TRBV6-5	NA	CASRVWDRGNEQYF	TGTGCCAGCAGGGTTTGGGACAGGGGAAATGAGCAGTACTTC
TRBJ1-1	NA	TRBV4-2	NA	CASSQDLGRYTEAFF	TGTGCCAGCAGCCAAGATCTAGGTCGGTACACTGAAGCTTTCTTT
TRBJ1-5	NA	TRBV28	NA	CASSRTGGNQPQHF	TGTGCCAGCAGCCGAACGGGAGGCAATCAGCCCCAGCATTTT
TRBJ2-7	TRBD2	TRBV5-6	NA	CASSWGLVYEQYF	TGTGCCAGCAGCTGGGGACTAGTCTACGAGCAGTACTTC
TRBJ2-3	NA	TRBV6-1	NA	CASSEGLAPSTDTQYF	TGTGCCAGCAGTGAAGGGCTAGCGCCCAGCACAGATACGCAGTATTTT
TRBJ2-1	TRBD1	TRBV19	NA	CASSIGRGQFPNEQFF	TGTGCCAGTAGTATTGGCAGGGGGCAATTCCCCAATGAGCAGTTCTTC
TRBJ2-2	TRBD1	TRBV6-1	NA	CASSEVGQGAGELFF	TGTGCCAGCAGTGAAGTGGGACAGGGGGCCGGGGAGCTGTTTTTT
TRBJ2-5	NA	TRBV10-3	NA	CAIRQETQYF	TGTGCCATCCGACAAGAGACCCAGTACTTC
TRBJ1-2	NA	TRBV2	many	CASSDSLGLGPYWNYGYTF	TGTGCCAGCAGTGATTCGTTAGGACTGGGCCCCTATTGGAACTATGGCTACACCTTC
TRBJ1-5	TRBD1	TRBV28	once	CASSSVRGASNQPQHF	TGTGCCAGCAGTTCGGTCAGGGGGGCTAGCAATCAGCCCCAGCATTTT
TRBJ1-5	TRBD1	TRBV19	NA	CASSRDRGLYSNQPQHF	TGTGCCAGTAGCCGGGACAGGGGCCTTTATAGCAATCAGCCCCAGCATTTT
TRBJ1-5	NA	TRBV29-1	NA	CSVAGDSNQPQHF	TGCAGCGTTGCGGGTGATAGCAATCAGCCCCAGCATTTT
TRBJ2-7	NA	TRBV7-2	NA	CASSLELGSSYEQYF	TGTGCCAGCAGCTTAGAATTGGGCAGCTCCTACGAGCAGTACTTC
TRBJ2-3	NA	TRBV2	many	CASSEAGDTQYF	TGTGCCAGCAGTGAAGCCGGGGATACGCAGTATTTT
TRBJ2-7	NA	TRBV29-1	NA	CSVVETYEQYF	TGCAGCGTGGTGGAAACCTACGAGCAGTACTTC
TRBJ1-1	NA	TRBV30	NA	CAWSRDTNTEAFF	TGTGCCTGGTCCCGGGACACGAACACTGAAGCTTTCTTT